Listed below are T cell receptor beta chains from one sample, sequenced in a study of blood T cell repertoires in COVID-19. Method: immunoSEQ multiplex PCR; TCRdb's copy keeps in-frame clones and lacks some. The data contain fewer than 350,000 clones, roughly nine tenths of them singletons. The sequenced material came from PBMCs or T cells enriched from blood (not recorded which). These receptors all come from a man between 60 and 70 years old who had recovered from COVID-19. CDR3s include the opening cysteine and the closing phenylalanine or tryptophan. Each record gives: D gene, J gene, clone size, V gene, CDR3 DNA, CDR3 protein. The D gene is left open where the match is weak. Not every row has a clone size; where given, it reads once, few, many or a size class.

D: TRBD1
J: TRBJ1-3
size: once
V: TRBV29-1
DNA: TGCAGCGTGGGGGACAGGGCGGGAAACACCATATATTTT
CDR3: CSVGDRAGNTIYF

D: .
J: TRBJ1-2
size: once
V: TRBV28
DNA: TGTGCCAGCAGTTTTCACAGGGATACCCATGGCTACACCTTC
CDR3: CASSFHRDTHGYTF

D: TRBD2
J: TRBJ2-5
size: .
V: TRBV3-1/TRBV3-2
DNA: TGTGCCAGCAGCCCAGGACGGCGGGAGGGCCATGAGACCCAGTACTTC
CDR3: CASSPGRREGHETQYF

D: .
J: TRBJ1-1
size: .
V: TRBV10-1
DNA: TGCGCCAGCAGTGATGGGGGCATAGCGAACACTGAAGCTTTCTTT
CDR3: CASSDGGIANTEAFF

D: TRBD2
J: TRBJ2-1
size: .
V: TRBV2
DNA: TGTGCCAGGGTCTTGAGCGGGGGCAATGAGCAGTTCTTC
CDR3: CARVLSGGNEQFF

D: TRBD1
J: TRBJ1-1
size: .
V: TRBV6-1
DNA: TGTGCCAGCAGCCCGGACAGGACGATCACTGAAGCTTTCTTT
CDR3: CASSPDRTITEAFF

D: .
J: TRBJ1-5
size: .
V: TRBV4-1
DNA: TGCGCCAGCAGCCAAGTGGGGGGGAGCAATCAGCCCCAGCATTTT
CDR3: CASSQVGGSNQPQHF

D: TRBD1
J: TRBJ1-3
size: .
V: TRBV9
DNA: TGTGCCAGCAGCGTAGCGACAGGGGCTGGAAACACCATATATTTT
CDR3: CASSVATGAGNTIYF

D: TRBD1
J: TRBJ1-6
size: .
V: TRBV5-4
DNA: TGTGCCAGCAGCTCCGTGACAGGGGGCCTAAATTCACCCCTCCACTTT
CDR3: CASSSVTGGLNSPLHF

D: TRBD1
J: TRBJ1-5
size: .
V: TRBV6-5
DNA: TGTGCCAGCAGGGGACAGGGCGGCAATCAGCCCCAGCATTTT
CDR3: CASRGQGGNQPQHF

D: TRBD1
J: TRBJ1-6
size: .
V: TRBV6-1
DNA: TGTGCCAGCAGTGAACCGGGACAGGTTAATTCACCCCTCCACTTT
CDR3: CASSEPGQVNSPLHF

D: TRBD1
J: TRBJ1-1
size: .
V: TRBV28
DNA: TGTGCCAGCACCCTAGGGGGACAGGGGGGGAACACTGAAGCTTTCTTT
CDR3: CASTLGGQGGNTEAFF

D: TRBD2
J: TRBJ2-7
size: few
V: TRBV7-2
DNA: TGTGCCAGCAGCTTACGAGTACCGGGAGGCTACGAGCAGTACTTC
CDR3: CASSLRVPGGYEQYF

D: TRBD1
J: TRBJ1-1
size: .
V: TRBV29-1
DNA: TGCAGCGCCACGGGACAGGGGGGCCCGAACACTGAAGCTTTCTTT
CDR3: CSATGQGGPNTEAFF

D: .
J: TRBJ1-5
size: once
V: TRBV3-1/TRBV3-2
DNA: TGTGCCAGCAGCCAAGTCCAGGGTACTCAGCCCCAGCATTTT
CDR3: CASSQVQGTQPQHF

D: .
J: TRBJ2-6
size: .
V: TRBV5-4
DNA: TGTGCCAGCAGCTTGGTAGACTCTGGGGCCAACGTCCTGACTTTC
CDR3: CASSLVDSGANVLTF